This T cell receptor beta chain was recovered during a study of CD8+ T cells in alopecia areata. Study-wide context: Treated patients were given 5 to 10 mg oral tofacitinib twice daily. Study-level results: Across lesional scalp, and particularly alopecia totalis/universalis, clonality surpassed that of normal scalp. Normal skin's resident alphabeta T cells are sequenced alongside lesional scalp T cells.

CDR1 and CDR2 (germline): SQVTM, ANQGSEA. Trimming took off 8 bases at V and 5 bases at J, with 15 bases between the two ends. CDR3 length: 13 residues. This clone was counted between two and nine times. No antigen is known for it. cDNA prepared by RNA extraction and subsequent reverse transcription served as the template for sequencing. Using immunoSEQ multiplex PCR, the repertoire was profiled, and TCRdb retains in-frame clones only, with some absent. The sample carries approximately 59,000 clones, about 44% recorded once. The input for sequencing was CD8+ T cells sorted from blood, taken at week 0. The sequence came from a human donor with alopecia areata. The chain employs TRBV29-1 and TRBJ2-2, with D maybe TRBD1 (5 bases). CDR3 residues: CSTSAGNTGELFF. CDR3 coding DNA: TGCAGCACGTCGGCAGGGAATACCGGGGAGCTGTTTTTT.